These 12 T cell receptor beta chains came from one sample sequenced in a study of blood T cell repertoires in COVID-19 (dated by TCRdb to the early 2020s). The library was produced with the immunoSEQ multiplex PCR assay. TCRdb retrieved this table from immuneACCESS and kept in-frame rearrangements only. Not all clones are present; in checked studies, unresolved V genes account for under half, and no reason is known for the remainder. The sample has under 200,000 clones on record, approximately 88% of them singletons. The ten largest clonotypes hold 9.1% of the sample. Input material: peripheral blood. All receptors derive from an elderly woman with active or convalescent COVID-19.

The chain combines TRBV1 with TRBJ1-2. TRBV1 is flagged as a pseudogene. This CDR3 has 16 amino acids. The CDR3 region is CTSSQESRGLIYGYTF. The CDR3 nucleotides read TGCACCAGCAGCCAAGAGTCGAGAGGACTCATCTATGGCTACACCTTC.

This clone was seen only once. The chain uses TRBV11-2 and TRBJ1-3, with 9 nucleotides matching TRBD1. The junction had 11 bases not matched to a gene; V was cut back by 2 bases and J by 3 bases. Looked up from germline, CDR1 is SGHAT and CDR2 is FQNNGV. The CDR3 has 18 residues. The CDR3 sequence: CASSLLDRGSRLGNTIYF. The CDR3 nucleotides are TGTGCCAGCAGCTTATTGGACAGGGGCTCAAGGCTTGGAAACACCATATATTTT. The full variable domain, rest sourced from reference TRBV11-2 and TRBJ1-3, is EAGVAQSPRYKIIEKRQSVAFWCNPISGHATLYWYQQILGQGPKLLIQFQNNGVVDDSQLPKDRFSAERLKGVDSTLKIQPAKLEDSAVYLCASSLLDRGSRLGNTIYFGEGSWLTVV.

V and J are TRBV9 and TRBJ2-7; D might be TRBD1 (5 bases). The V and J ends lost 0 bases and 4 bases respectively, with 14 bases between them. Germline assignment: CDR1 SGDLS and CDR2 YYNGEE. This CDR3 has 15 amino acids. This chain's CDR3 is CASSVGQGRNYEQYF. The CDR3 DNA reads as TGTGCCAGCAGCGTAGGGCAGGGAAGAAATTACGAGCAGTACTTC.

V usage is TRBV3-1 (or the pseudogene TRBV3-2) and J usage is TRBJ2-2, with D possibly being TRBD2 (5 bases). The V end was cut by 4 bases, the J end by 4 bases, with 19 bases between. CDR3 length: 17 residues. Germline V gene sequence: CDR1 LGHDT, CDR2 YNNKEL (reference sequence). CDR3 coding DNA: TGTGCCAGCAGCCCTAGAGCGAGGCTGGCGGGCACCGGGGAGCTGTTTTTT. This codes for CASSPRARLAGTGELFF.

CDR3: CASSVVGTATTEAFF. CDR3 coding DNA: TGTGCCAGCAGCGTAGTTGGGACAGCTACCACTGAAGCTTTCTTT. The V gene is TRBV9, the J gene TRBJ1-1; 7 bases map to TRBD1. J was trimmed by 4 bases and V by 0 bases; bases with no gene match: 6. CDR1 and CDR2 from the germline V gene are SGDLS and YYNGEE. This CDR3 comprises 15 residues. The full variable domain, with the rest looked up from reference TRBV9 and TRBJ1-1, is DSGVTQTPKHLITATGQRVTLRCSPRSGDLSVYWYQQSLDQGLQFLIQYYNGEERAKGNILERFSAQQFPDLHSELNLSSLELGDSALYFCASSVVGTATTEAFFGQGTRLTVV.

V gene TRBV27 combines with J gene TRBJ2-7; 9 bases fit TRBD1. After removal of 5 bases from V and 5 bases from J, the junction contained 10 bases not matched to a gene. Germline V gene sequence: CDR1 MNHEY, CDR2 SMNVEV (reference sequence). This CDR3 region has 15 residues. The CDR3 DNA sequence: TGTGCCAGCAGTCACACCGGGACAGGGCGGAACGAGCAGTACTTC. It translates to CASSHTGTGRNEQYF.

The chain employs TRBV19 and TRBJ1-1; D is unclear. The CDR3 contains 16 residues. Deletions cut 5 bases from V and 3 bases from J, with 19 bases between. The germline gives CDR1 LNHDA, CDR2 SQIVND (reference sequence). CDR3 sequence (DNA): TGTGCCAGTAGTGCTGCGGTGTCGATAAAACACACTGAAGCTTTCTTT. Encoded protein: CASSAAVSIKHTEAFF.

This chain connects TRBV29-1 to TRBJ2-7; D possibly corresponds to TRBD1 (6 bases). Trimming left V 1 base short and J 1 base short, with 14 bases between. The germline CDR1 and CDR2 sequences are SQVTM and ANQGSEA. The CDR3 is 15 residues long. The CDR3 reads CSVEARGGRSYEQYF. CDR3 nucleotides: TGCAGCGTTGAAGCTCGAGGGGGTAGGTCCTACGAGCAGTACTTC.

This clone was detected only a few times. CDR3 in DNA: TGTGCCAGCTCACCCCTAACGGGGGCAGATACGCAGTATTTT. Its protein is CASSPLTGADTQYF. V gene TRBV18 combines with J gene TRBJ2-3; tentative D call: TRBD2 (6 bases). In germline, CDR1 is KGHSH, CDR2 LQKENI. The CDR3 has 14 amino acids. V was clipped by 3 bases and J by 4 bases, with 11 bases between them.

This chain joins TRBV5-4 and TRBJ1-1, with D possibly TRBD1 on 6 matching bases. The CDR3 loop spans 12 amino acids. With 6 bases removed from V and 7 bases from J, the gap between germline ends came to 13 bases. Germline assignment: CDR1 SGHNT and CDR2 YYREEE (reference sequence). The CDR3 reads CASTGTLFEAFF. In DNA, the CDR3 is TGTGCCAGCACCGGGACATTATTTGAAGCTTTCTTT.

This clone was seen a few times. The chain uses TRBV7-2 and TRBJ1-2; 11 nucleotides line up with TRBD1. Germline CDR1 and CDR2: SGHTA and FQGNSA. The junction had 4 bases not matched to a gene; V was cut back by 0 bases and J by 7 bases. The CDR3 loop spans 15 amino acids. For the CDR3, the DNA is TGTGCCAGCAGCTTAGCTGGACAGGGGGCTGGTGGCTACACCTTC. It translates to CASSLAGQGAGGYTF. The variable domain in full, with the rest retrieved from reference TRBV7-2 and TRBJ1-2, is GAGVSQSPSNKVTEKGKDVELRCDPISGHTALYWYRQSLGQGLEFLIYFQGNSAPDKSGLPSDRFSAERTGGSVSTLTIQRTQQEDSAVYLCASSLAGQGAGGYTFGSGTRLTVV.

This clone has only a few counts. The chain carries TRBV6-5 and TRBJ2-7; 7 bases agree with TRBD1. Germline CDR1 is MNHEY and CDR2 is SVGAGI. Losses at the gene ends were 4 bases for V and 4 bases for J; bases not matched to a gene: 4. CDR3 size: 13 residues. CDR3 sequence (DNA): TGTGCCAGCAGTTCCGAGGACAGGTACGAGCAGTACTTC. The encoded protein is CASSSEDRYEQYF.